Detailed here is one T cell receptor beta chain. As yet, its antigen is unknown. In germline, CDR1 is LGHNA, CDR2 YSLEER. The CDR3 spans 16 residues. V lost 3 bases and J lost 1; bases outside the gene matches: 4. Total RNA amounts of at least 5 micrograms were extracted per sample. This record comes from a study of blood T cells in healthy people across ages. Through a sample-barcoded 5' primer and a J-beta primer mix, a second PCR was run for roughly 7 to 11 cycles. TCRdb independently ran MiXCR on the 5' RACE reads; one entry per CDR3 protein. Of some 1.5 million distinct CDR3 sequences detected, roughly 43% appear once; the ten largest clones hold roughly 3.7%. Study results and caveats: TCR beta diversity per million T cells fell roughly linearly with age. Estimates based on one million T cells were treated as lower bounds.

V is TRBV4-3 and J is TRBJ2-2; 8 nucleotides match TRBD1. Input material: blood. This receptor was identified in a woman aged 18-29 years in good health. CDR3 loop: CASSHFGTGNTGELFF. As DNA, the CDR3 is TGCGCCAGCAGCCACTTCGGGACAGGGAACACCGGGGAGCTGTTTTTT.